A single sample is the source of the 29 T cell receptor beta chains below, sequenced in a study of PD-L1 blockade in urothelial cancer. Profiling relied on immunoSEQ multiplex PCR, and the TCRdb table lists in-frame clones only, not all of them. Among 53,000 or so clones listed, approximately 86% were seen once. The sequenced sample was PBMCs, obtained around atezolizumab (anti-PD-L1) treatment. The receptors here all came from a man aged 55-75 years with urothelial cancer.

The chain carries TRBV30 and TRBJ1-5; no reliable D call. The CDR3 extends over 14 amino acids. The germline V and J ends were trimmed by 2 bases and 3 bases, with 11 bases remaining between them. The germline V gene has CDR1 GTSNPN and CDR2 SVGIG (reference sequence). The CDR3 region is CAWSYSVFNQPQHF. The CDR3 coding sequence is TGTGCCTGGAGTTACTCTGTGTTCAATCAGCCCCAGCATTTT.

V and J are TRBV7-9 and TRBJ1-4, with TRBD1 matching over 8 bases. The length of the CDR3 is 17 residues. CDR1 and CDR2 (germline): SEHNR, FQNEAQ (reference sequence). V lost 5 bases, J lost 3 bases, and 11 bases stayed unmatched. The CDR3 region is CASSNRGAGHPNEKLFF. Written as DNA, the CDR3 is TGTGCCAGCAGCAACAGGGGGGCCGGCCATCCTAATGAAAAACTGTTTTTT.

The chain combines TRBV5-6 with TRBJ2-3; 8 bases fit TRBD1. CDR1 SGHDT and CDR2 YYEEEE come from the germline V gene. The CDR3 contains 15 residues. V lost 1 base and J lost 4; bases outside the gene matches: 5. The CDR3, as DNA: TGTGCCAGCAGCTTGCCTTCAGGGGGCTCAGATACGCAGTATTTT. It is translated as CASSLPSGGSDTQYF.

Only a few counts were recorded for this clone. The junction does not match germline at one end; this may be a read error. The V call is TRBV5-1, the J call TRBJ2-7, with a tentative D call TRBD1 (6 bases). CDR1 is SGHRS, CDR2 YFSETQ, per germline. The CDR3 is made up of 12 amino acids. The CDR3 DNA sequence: TGCGCCAGCAGCTTGGGGCAGGGGAGTCTAGACTTC. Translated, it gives CASSLGQGSLDF.

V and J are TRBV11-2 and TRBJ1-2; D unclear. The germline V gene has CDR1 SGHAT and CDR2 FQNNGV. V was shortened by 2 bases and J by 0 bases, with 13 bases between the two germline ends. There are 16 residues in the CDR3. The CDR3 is CASSLYVWRPNYGYTF. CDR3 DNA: TGTGCCAGCAGCTTATATGTCTGGCGGCCTAACTATGGCTACACCTTC.

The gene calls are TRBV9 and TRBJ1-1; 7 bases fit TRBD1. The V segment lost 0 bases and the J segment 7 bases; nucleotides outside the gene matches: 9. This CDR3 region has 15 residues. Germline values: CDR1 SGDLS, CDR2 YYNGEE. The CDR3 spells CASSVVLGTAHEAFF. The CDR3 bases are TGTGCCAGCAGCGTAGTTCTTGGGACAGCTCATGAAGCTTTCTTT.

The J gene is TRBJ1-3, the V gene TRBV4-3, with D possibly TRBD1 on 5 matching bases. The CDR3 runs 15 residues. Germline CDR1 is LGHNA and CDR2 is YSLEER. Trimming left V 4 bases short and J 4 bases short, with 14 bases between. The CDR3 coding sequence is TGCGCCAGCAGCCCAATGCAGGGTTCCGGAAACACCATATATTTT. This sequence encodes CASSPMQGSGNTIYF.

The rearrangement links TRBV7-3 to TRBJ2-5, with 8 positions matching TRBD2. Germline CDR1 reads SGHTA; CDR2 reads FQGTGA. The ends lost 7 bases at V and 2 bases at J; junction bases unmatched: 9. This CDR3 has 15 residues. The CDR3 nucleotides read TGTGCCAGCAACAGTGGGAGCGGGAGTCAAGAGACCCAGTACTTC. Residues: CASNSGSGSQETQYF. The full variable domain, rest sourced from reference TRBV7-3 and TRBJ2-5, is GAGVSQTPSNKVTEKGKYVELRCDPISGHTALYWYRQSLGQGPEFLIYFQGTGAADDSGLPNDRFFAVRPEGSVSTLKIQRTERGDSAVYLCASNSGSGSQETQYFGPGTRLLVL.

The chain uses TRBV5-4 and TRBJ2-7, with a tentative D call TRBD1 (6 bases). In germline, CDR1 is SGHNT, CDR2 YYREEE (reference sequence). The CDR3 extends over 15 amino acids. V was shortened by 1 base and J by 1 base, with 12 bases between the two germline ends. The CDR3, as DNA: TGTGCCAGCAGCTTGAGGTTGGGACATTCCTACGAGCAGTACTTC. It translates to CASSLRLGHSYEQYF.

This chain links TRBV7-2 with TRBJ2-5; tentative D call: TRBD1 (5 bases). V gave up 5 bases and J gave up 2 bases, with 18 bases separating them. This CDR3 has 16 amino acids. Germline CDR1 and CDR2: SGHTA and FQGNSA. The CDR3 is CASSQPRVLIQETQYF. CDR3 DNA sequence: TGTGCCAGCAGCCAACCCAGGGTTTTGATACAAGAGACCCAGTACTTC.

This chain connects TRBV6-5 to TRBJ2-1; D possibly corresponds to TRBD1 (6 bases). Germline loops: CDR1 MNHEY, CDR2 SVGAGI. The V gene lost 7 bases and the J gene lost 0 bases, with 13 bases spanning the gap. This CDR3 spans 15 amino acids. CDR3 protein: CASTRMGASYNEQFF. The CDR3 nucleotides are TGTGCCAGCACCCGTATGGGGGCCTCCTACAATGAGCAGTTCTTC.

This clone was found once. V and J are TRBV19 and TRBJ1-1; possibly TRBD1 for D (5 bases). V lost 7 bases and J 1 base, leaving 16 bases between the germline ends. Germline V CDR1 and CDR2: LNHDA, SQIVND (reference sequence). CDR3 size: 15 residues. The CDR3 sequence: CASTNGGGPNTEAFF. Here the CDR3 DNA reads TGTGCCAGTACAAATGGGGGAGGCCCGAACACTGAAGCTTTCTTT.

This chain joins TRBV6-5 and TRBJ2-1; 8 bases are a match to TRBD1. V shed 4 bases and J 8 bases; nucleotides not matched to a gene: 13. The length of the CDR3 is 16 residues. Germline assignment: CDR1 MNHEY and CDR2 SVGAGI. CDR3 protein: CASSSSGTGPSYEQFF. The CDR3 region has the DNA TGTGCCAGCAGTTCCTCCGGGACAGGTCCGTCATATGAGCAGTTCTTC.

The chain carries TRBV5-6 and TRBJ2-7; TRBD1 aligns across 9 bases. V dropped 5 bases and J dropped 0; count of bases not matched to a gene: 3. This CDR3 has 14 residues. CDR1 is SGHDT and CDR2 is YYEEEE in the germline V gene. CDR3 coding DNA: TGTGCCAGCAGGAACAGGGGGCTCTCCTACGAGCAGTACTTC. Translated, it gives CASRNRGLSYEQYF.

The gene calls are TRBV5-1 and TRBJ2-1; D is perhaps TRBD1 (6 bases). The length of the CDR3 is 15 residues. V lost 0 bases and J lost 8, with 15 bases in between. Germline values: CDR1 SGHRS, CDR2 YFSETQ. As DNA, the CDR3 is TGCGCCAGCAGCTTGGATCTGGGGGCATGGTATGAGCAGTTCTTC. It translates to CASSLDLGAWYEQFF.

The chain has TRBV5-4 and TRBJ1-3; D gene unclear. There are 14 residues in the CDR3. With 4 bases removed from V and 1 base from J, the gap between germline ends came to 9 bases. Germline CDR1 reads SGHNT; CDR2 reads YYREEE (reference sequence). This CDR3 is CASSNTESGNTIYF. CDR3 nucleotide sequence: TGTGCCAGCAGCAATACGGAGTCTGGAAACACCATATATTTT.

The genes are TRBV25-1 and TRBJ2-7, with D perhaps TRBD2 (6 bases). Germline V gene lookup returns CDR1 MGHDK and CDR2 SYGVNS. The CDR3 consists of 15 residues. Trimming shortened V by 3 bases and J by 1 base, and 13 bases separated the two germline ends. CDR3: CASSEGTLVSYEQYF. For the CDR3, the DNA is TGTGCCAGCAGTGAGGGGACTCTCGTTTCCTACGAGCAGTACTTC.

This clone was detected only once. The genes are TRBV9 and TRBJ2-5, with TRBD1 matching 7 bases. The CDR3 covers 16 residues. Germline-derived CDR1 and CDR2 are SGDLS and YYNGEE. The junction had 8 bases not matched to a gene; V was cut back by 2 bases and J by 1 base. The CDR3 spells CASSVRDRQPQETQYF. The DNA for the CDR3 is TGTGCCAGCAGCGTTAGGGACAGACAGCCCCAAGAGACCCAGTACTTC.

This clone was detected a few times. For the CDR3, the DNA is TGTGCCCGGAAGGGTAGCGGGAGCTACAATGAGCAGTTCTTC. Translated, it gives CARKGSGSYNEQFF. The chain has TRBV30 and TRBJ2-1, with TRBD2 matching 9 bases. The germline V gene has CDR1 GTSNPN and CDR2 SVGIG (reference sequence). CDR3 length: 14 amino acids. The ends lost 8 bases at V and 3 bases at J; junction bases unmatched: 8.

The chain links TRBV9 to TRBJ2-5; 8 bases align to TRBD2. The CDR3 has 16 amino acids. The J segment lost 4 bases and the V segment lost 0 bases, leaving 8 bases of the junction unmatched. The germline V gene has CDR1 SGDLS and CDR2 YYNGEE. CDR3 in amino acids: CASSVGLGLVVETQYF. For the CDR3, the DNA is TGTGCCAGCAGCGTAGGACTGGGACTAGTAGTAGAGACCCAGTACTTC.

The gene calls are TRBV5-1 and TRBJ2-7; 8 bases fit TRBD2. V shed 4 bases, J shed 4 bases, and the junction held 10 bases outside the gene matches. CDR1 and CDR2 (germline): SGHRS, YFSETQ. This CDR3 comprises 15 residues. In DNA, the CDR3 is TGCGCCAGCAGCGCGACGAGGACTAGCCTGTACGAGCAGTACTTC. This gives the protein CASSATRTSLYEQYF.

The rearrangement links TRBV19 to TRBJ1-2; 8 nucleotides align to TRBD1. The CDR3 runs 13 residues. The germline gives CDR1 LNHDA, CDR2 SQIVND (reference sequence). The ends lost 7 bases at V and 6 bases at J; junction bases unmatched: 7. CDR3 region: CASTGGQGHGYTF. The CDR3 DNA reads TGTGCCAGTACAGGTGGACAGGGTCATGGCTACACCTTC.

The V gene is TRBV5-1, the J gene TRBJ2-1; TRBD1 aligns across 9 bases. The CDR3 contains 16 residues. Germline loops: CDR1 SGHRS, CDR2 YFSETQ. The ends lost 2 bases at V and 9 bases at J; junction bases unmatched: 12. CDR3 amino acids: CASSFPRQGGTGEQFF. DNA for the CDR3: TGCGCCAGCAGCTTTCCCCGACAGGGGGGTACGGGTGAGCAGTTCTTC.

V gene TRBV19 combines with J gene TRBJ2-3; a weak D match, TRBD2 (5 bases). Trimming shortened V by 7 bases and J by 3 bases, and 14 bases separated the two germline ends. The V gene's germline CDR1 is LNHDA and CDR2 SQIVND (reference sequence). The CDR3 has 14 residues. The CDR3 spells CASTSPGGTDTQYF. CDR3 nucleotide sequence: TGTGCCAGTACTTCCCCAGGAGGAACAGATACGCAGTATTTT.

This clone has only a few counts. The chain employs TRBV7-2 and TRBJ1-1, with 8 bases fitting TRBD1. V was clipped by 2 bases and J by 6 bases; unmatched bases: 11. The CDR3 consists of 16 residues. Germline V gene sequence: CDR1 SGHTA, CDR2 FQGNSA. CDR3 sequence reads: CASSLPPGQVWAEAFF. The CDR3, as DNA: TGTGCCAGCAGCTTACCCCCGGGACAGGTTTGGGCTGAAGCTTTCTTT.

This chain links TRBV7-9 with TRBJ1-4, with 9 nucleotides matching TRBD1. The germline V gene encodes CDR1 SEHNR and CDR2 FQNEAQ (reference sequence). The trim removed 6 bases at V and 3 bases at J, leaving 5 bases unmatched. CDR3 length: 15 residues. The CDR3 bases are TGTGCCAGCAGTCGACAGGGGGGTGCTAATGAAAAACTGTTTTTT. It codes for CASSRQGGANEKLFF.

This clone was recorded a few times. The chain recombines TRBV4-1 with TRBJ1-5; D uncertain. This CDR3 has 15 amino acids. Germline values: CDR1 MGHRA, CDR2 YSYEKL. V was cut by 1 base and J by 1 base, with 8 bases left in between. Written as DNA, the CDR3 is TGCGCCAGCAGCCAAGGCGGAGGAAGCAATCAGCCCCAGCATTTT. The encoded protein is CASSQGGGSNQPQHF.

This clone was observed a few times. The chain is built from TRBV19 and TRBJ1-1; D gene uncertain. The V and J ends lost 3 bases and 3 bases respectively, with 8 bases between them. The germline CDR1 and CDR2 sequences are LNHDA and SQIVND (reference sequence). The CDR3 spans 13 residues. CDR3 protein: CASSIRVDTEAFF. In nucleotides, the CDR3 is TGTGCCAGTAGTATCCGGGTCGACACTGAAGCTTTCTTT.

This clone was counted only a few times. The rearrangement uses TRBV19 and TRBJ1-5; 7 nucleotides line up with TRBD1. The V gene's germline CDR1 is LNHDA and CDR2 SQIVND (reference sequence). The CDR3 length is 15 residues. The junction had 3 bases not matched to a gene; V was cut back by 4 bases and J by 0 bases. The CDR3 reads CASSRDSYSNQPQHF. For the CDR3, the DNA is TGTGCCAGTAGTAGGGACAGTTATAGCAATCAGCCCCAGCATTTT.